This T cell receptor (beta chain) was identified in a study of T cell repertoires in aging, cancer and after chemotherapy. Amplification of TCR beta used genomic DNA extracted from peripheral blood. TRB rearrangements spanning V, D and J were amplified using mixed TRB-A/B primers. TCRdb used MiXCR to reprocess the multiplex PCR reads, holding one entry per CDR3 protein. The table shows over 9,000 distinct CDR3 sequences, with 20% to 30% occurring only once. There are 14 residues in the CDR3. The V gene end was trimmed by 5 bases and the J gene end by 4 bases; junction bases not matched to a gene: 7. The germline CDR1 and CDR2 sequences are SGHTA and FQGTGA.

Sequencing used blood. The rearrangement uses TRBV7-3 and TRBJ1-1, with TRBD1 matching 7 bases. The clonotype was recovered from a human donor in good health. The CDR3 loop reads CASSLRQGSTEAFF. CDR3 coding DNA: TGTGCCAGCAGCCTCAGACAGGGAAGCACTGAAGCTTTCTTT.